This is a list of T cell receptor beta chains from one sample in a study of cytomegalovirus exposure and HLA in healthy donors. The table came from immunoSEQ multiplex PCR; TCRdb's copy has only in-frame clones and leaves some out. The table has around 150,000 clones, approximately 75% seen once. Specimen: PBMCs. These receptors originate from a woman between 18 and 30 years old in good health and CMV-seronegative. CDR3s include the opening cysteine and the closing phenylalanine or tryptophan. Each record gives: V gene, D gene, clone size, CDR3 protein. A D gene is named only where the DNA matches it firmly. For some rows the clone size is stated as once, few or many, or as a class when expanded; others skip it.

>TRBV6-5|-|-
CASRRVANSWETQYF
>TRBV2|TRBD2|-
CASRTSPGLAGVEQYF
>TRBV18|TRBD1|-
CASSPGTGLNEKLFF
>TRBV27|TRBD2|-
CASSSPTSGSYEQYF
>TRBV2|-|-
CASSESGDDGYTF
>TRBV5-4|TRBD2|-
CASSLVGGGTNNEQFF
>TRBV7-9|TRBD2|few
CASSTGGTLTYEQYF
>TRBV6-1|-|-
CASSDQENGYTF
>TRBV18|TRBD1|-
CASSYRRDRGTDTQYF
>TRBV7-3|-|-
CASSSDLNQPQHF
>TRBV11-1|-|-
CASSLSFSGNTIYF
>TRBV9|TRBD1|-
CASSAGDGTAPEKLFF
>TRBV11-2|-|many
CASSPQSGTEAFF
>TRBV28|-|-
CASSSGYEQYF
>TRBV5-6|TRBD2|-
CASSWTSTKTQYF
>TRBV7-9|TRBD1|-
CASSAKGDRDNYGYTF
>TRBV6-5|-|-
CASSYSGSREKLFF
>TRBV5-1|TRBD1|-
CASRTGSQETQYF
>TRBV20-1|TRBD1|-
CSGSGGYEQYF
>TRBV5-1|-|-
CASSLATADTQYF
>TRBV9|-|-
CASSSRPQGLYGYTF
>TRBV6-1|TRBD2|-
CASSELAGEETQYF
>TRBV27|-|-
CASSSQGPNNEQFF
>TRBV5-4|-|many
CASSLENRVFYGYTF
>TRBV5-6|TRBD1|once
CASRTTGGDYGYTF
>TRBV21-1|-|-
CASSKLAGGSETQYF
>TRBV29-1|TRBD2|few
CSVEDMRGGPLKTQYF
>TRBV21-1|-|-
CASSTRTGSYNEQFF
>TRBV7-6|TRBD1|-
CASSVGQGRGGELFF
>TRBV2|TRBD1|-
CASSGGTGYGYTF
>TRBV7-9|TRBD2|-
CASSFNPGGRIYEQYF